The clone carrying this T cell receptor beta chain has ten or more counts. Its antigen is currently unknown. This specimen belongs to a study of T-cell reconstitution after alpha-beta-depleted transplantation in children. General study points: As was reported, about two months after transplant, alpha-beta T cells came from several hundred expanded graft clones. When one year had passed after transplant, most T-cell counts and diversity came from newly produced T cells. TCRbeta diversity was high at day 60 in some patients (a result of surviving recipient T cells and thymic progenitors).

Unique molecular identifiers were incorporated during preparation of the TCRbeta library. One entry per CDR3 protein results from TCRdb running MiXCR on the PCR reads. The data hold under 3,500 distinct CDR3 sequences, with 20% to 25% observed a single time. The source of this sequence is a female patient aged 10 to 17 who had a stem cell transplant for acute lymphoblastic leukemia, so the T cells may come from the graft donor. This specimen consisted of PBMCs, mostly from graft donor cells, obtained 60 days after TCRalphabeta/CD19-depleted stem cell transplant.

In nucleotides, the CDR3 is TGTGCCACCCGGGGCACTAGCACAGATACGCAGTATTTT. Its protein is CATRGTSTDTQYF. The rearrangement links TRBV19 to TRBJ2-3; TRBD1 or TRBD2 may be the D gene (5 bases each). Germline V gives CDR1 LNHDA, CDR2 SQIVND (reference sequence). V lost 10 bases and J lost 0, with 11 bases in between. CDR3 length: 13 residues.